This T cell receptor beta chain was identified in a study of CD8 T cells in ankylosing spondylitis. Study results and caveats: Typical of ankylosing spondylitis blood, it appeared, was a TCR beta motif of eight highly homologous variants. Reportedly, significant enrichment of disease-linked clones occurred in matched ankylosing spondylitis synovial fluid.

Ten or more counts support this clonotype. The antigen is unknown. The TCR beta libraries were generated through quantitative 5'-RACE incorporating molecular barcodes. Each CDR3 protein is one row after TCRdb ran MiXCR on the 5' RACE reads. The table includes hundreds of thousands of distinct CDR3 sequences, less than 25% detected once. The CDR3 totals 13 residues. The germline gives CDR1 MGHDK, CDR2 SYGVNS. Deletions cut 7 bases from V and 1 base from J, with 9 bases between. This TCR was sampled from a female donor with ankylosing spondylitis or in good health (not recorded which). The specimen was blood, either unsorted or a sorted T cell fraction (not recorded which). The chain recombines TRBV25-1 with TRBJ2-3, with D possibly being TRBD2 (5 bases). CDR3 sequence reads: CASMSSGTDTQYF. The CDR3 DNA reads TGTGCCAGCATGAGTAGCGGCACAGATACGCAGTATTTT.